A selection of T cell receptor beta chains follows, all from one sample in a study of T cells in Graves' hyperthyroidism and ophthalmopathy. MiXCR was run by TCRdb on the multiplex PCR reads, yielding one entry per CDR3 protein. In the table there are fewer than 450,000 distinct CDR3 sequences, 15% of which are singletons. Specimen: blood. The receptors shown here come from a woman aged 60-70 years with Graves' ophthalmopathy. The CDR3 runs from the conserved cysteine through the conserved F or W. D genes are given only for firm matches. A row's size may be missing; if present it is once, few, many or a size class.

j_gene: TRBJ2-7; d_gene: TRBD2; v_gene: TRBV5-1; abundance: many; CDR3aa: CASSLTGTSGFYEQYF; CDR3nt: TGCGCCAGCAGCCTGACCGGGACTAGCGGTTTCTACGAGCAGTACTTC
j_gene: TRBJ1-4; d_gene: .; v_gene: TRBV7-8; abundance: many; CDR3aa: CASSLEYTDTQVLFF; CDR3nt: TGTGCCAGCAGCTTAGAGTATACGGACACGCAGGTCCTGTTTTTT
j_gene: TRBJ1-1; d_gene: .; v_gene: TRBV25-1; abundance: few; CDR3aa: CASRGTTGGGTEAFF; CDR3nt: TGTGCCAGCAGAGGGACAACTGGGGGGGGCACTGAAGCTTTCTTT
j_gene: TRBJ2-7; d_gene: TRBD2; v_gene: TRBV11-2; abundance: few; CDR3aa: CASSSSGIYEQYF; CDR3nt: TGTGCCAGCAGCTCCAGCGGGATTTACGAGCAGTACTTC
j_gene: TRBJ2-7; d_gene: .; v_gene: TRBV2; abundance: many; CDR3aa: CASNRVTRYEQYF; CDR3nt: TGTGCCAGCAACAGGGTAACTCGTTACGAGCAGTACTTC
j_gene: TRBJ2-2; d_gene: .; v_gene: TRBV5-1; abundance: few; CDR3aa: CASSKQGPTGELFF; CDR3nt: TGCGCCAGCAGCAAACAGGGACCTACCGGGGAGCTGTTTTTT
j_gene: TRBJ2-4; d_gene: .; v_gene: TRBV6-1; abundance: few; CDR3aa: CASSEGNSRNIQYF; CDR3nt: TGTGCCAGCAGTGAGGGCAATAGTAGAAACATTCAGTACTTC
j_gene: TRBJ2-2; d_gene: .; v_gene: TRBV12-3/TRBV12-4; abundance: many; CDR3aa: CASTILLASGELFF; CDR3nt: TGTGCCAGCACCATACTATTAGCTTCTGGGGAGCTGTTTTTT
j_gene: TRBJ2-1; d_gene: .; v_gene: TRBV12-3/TRBV12-4; abundance: many; CDR3aa: CATKRTAGTNEQFF; CDR3nt: TGTGCCACCAAGAGGACTGCGGGGACCAATGAGCAGTTCTTC
j_gene: TRBJ2-7; d_gene: TRBD2; v_gene: TRBV3-1; abundance: few; CDR3aa: CASSQQGLAVYEQYF; CDR3nt: TGTGCCAGCAGCCAACAGGGACTAGCGGTCTACGAGCAGTACTTC
j_gene: TRBJ1-6; d_gene: .; v_gene: TRBV7-2; abundance: .; CDR3aa: CASSSNSPLHF; CDR3nt: TGTGCCAGCAGCTCGAATTCACCCCTCCACTTT
j_gene: TRBJ2-1; d_gene: .; v_gene: TRBV2; abundance: many; CDR3aa: CASRGGQYNEQFF; CDR3nt: TGTGCCAGCAGGGGGGGACAGTACAATGAGCAGTTCTTC
j_gene: TRBJ2-7; d_gene: .; v_gene: TRBV6-1; abundance: few; CDR3aa: CASSRDLSSYEQYF; CDR3nt: TGTGCCAGCAGCCGGGACCTGAGCTCCTACGAGCAGTACTTC
j_gene: TRBJ2-1; d_gene: .; v_gene: TRBV20-1; abundance: many; CDR3aa: CSATREYEQFF; CDR3nt: TGCAGTGCCACCCGGGAGTATGAGCAGTTCTTC
j_gene: TRBJ1-1; d_gene: .; v_gene: TRBV6-1; abundance: many; CDR3aa: CASRLLGNTEAFF; CDR3nt: TGTGCCAGCAGGCTCCTCGGGAACACTGAAGCTTTCTTT
j_gene: TRBJ1-2; d_gene: .; v_gene: TRBV15; abundance: .; CDR3aa: CATSRPLSGSNYGYTF; CDR3nt: TGTGCCACCAGCAGACCTCTCAGTGGGTCTAACTATGGCTACACCTTC
j_gene: TRBJ2-6; d_gene: .; v_gene: TRBV9; abundance: few; CDR3aa: CASSVQGSGANVLTF; CDR3nt: TGTGCCAGCAGCGTTCAGGGGTCCGGGGCCAACGTCCTGACTTTC
j_gene: TRBJ1-1; d_gene: .; v_gene: TRBV30; abundance: many; CDR3aa: CAWSVPSRGATEAFF; CDR3nt: TGTGCCTGGAGTGTACCCTCCAGGGGCGCGACTGAAGCTTTCTTT
j_gene: TRBJ2-1; d_gene: TRBD2; v_gene: TRBV5-6; abundance: many; CDR3aa: CASSLDSGRAWNEQFF; CDR3nt: TGTGCCAGCAGCTTGGATAGCGGGAGGGCCTGGAATGAGCAGTTCTTC
j_gene: TRBJ2-2; d_gene: .; v_gene: TRBV13; abundance: many; CDR3aa: CASTPELSETGELFF; CDR3nt: TGTGCCAGCACCCCGGAGCTGAGTGAGACCGGGGAGCTGTTTTTT
j_gene: TRBJ2-7; d_gene: .; v_gene: TRBV5-1; abundance: .; CDR3aa: CASSLVSDYEQCF; CDR3nt: TGCGCCAGCAGCTTGGTTAGCGACTACGAGCAGTGCTTC
j_gene: TRBJ1-6; d_gene: .; v_gene: TRBV7-9; abundance: .; CDR3aa: CASSPGRTDSPLHF; CDR3nt: TGTGCCAGCAGCCCTGGACGAACCGATTCACCCCTCCACTTT
j_gene: TRBJ2-7; d_gene: .; v_gene: TRBV15; abundance: many; CDR3aa: CATSARDEQYF; CDR3nt: TGTGCCACCAGCGCCCGGGACGAGCAGTACTTC
j_gene: TRBJ2-1; d_gene: .; v_gene: TRBV30; abundance: many; CDR3aa: CAWSAGVVAEQFF; CDR3nt: TGTGCCTGGAGTGCCGGTGTAGTCGCTGAGCAGTTCTTC
j_gene: TRBJ1-5; d_gene: TRBD1; v_gene: TRBV27; abundance: few; CDR3aa: CASSRRGRSGQPQHF; CDR3nt: TGTGCCAGCAGCCGCAGGGGGCGCTCGGGGCAGCCCCAGCATTTT
j_gene: TRBJ1-1; d_gene: .; v_gene: TRBV6-5; abundance: few; CDR3aa: CASSYLRELGTEAFF; CDR3nt: TGTGCCAGCAGTTACCTCCGGGAATTAGGGACTGAAGCTTTCTTT
j_gene: TRBJ1-1; d_gene: .; v_gene: TRBV19; abundance: .; CDR3aa: CASSIEAGTMNTEAFF; CDR3nt: TGTGCCAGTAGTATAGAAGCGGGGACAATGAACACTGAAGCTTTCTTT
j_gene: TRBJ2-7; d_gene: TRBD2; v_gene: TRBV6-6; abundance: few; CDR3aa: CASSYSPGGNIYEQYF; CDR3nt: TGTGCCAGCAGTTACTCCCCGGGAGGGAATATCTACGAGCAGTACTTC
j_gene: TRBJ2-7; d_gene: .; v_gene: TRBV6-2/TRBV6-3; abundance: many; CDR3aa: CASMDTRGSNEQYF; CDR3nt: TGTGCCAGCATGGACACCCGGGGGAGCAACGAGCAGTACTTC
j_gene: TRBJ1-4; d_gene: .; v_gene: TRBV28; abundance: many; CDR3aa: CASIRGQNEKLFF; CDR3nt: TGTGCCAGCATTCGCGGGCAGAATGAAAAACTGTTTTTT
j_gene: TRBJ2-3; d_gene: .; v_gene: TRBV15; abundance: .; CDR3aa: CATSRTGSPSDTQYF; CDR3nt: TGTGCCACCAGCAGGACGGGCAGCCCCTCGGATACGCAGTATTTT
j_gene: TRBJ1-1; d_gene: .; v_gene: TRBV12-3/TRBV12-4; abundance: many; CDR3aa: CASTTDTNTEAFF; CDR3nt: TGTGCCAGCACGACGGACACAAACACTGAAGCTTTCTTT
j_gene: TRBJ2-7; d_gene: .; v_gene: TRBV6-1; abundance: .; CDR3aa: CASTRQPEGAYEQYF; CDR3nt: TGTGCCAGCACTAGACAGCCTGAGGGCGCCTACGAGCAGTACTTC
j_gene: TRBJ1-5; d_gene: .; v_gene: TRBV28; abundance: many; CDR3aa: CASSLRPSPLSNQPQHF; CDR3nt: TGTGCCAGCAGTTTACGGCCCTCACCGCTCAGCAATCAGCCCCAGCATTTT
j_gene: TRBJ2-3; d_gene: TRBD1; v_gene: TRBV5-1; abundance: .; CDR3aa: CASGSQGAVADTQYF; CDR3nt: TGCGCCAGCGGCTCCCAGGGGGCGGTCGCAGATACGCAGTATTTT
j_gene: TRBJ2-5; d_gene: TRBD1; v_gene: TRBV29-1; abundance: .; CDR3aa: CSSLDRDETQYF; CDR3nt: TGCAGCTCACTGGACAGGGACGAGACCCAGTACTTC
j_gene: TRBJ1-1; d_gene: .; v_gene: TRBV11-2; abundance: many; CDR3aa: CASSLYGMNTEAFF; CDR3nt: TGTGCCAGCAGCTTATACGGGATGAACACTGAAGCTTTCTTT
j_gene: TRBJ1-1; d_gene: .; v_gene: TRBV27; abundance: few; CDR3aa: CASTEGSEAFF; CDR3nt: TGTGCCAGCACCGAGGGGTCTGAAGCTTTCTTT
j_gene: TRBJ2-1; d_gene: .; v_gene: TRBV7-9; abundance: many; CDR3aa: CASSPSLGSNEQFF; CDR3nt: TGTGCCAGCAGCCCATCTCTCGGGAGTAATGAGCAGTTCTTC
j_gene: TRBJ2-1; d_gene: TRBD1; v_gene: TRBV7-9; abundance: few; CDR3aa: CASSVAGGAGNYNEQFF; CDR3nt: TGTGCCAGCAGCGTCGCAGGGGGCGCGGGAAACTACAATGAGCAGTTCTTC
j_gene: TRBJ2-5; d_gene: .; v_gene: TRBV20-1; abundance: few; CDR3aa: CSARDQWRGRETQYF; CDR3nt: TGCAGTGCTAGAGATCAATGGAGGGGTAGAGAGACCCAGTACTTC
j_gene: TRBJ2-5; d_gene: .; v_gene: TRBV6-6; abundance: many; CDR3aa: CASSYGKTQYF; CDR3nt: TGTGCCAGCAGTTACGGAAAGACCCAGTACTTC
j_gene: TRBJ2-1; d_gene: .; v_gene: TRBV11-1; abundance: many; CDR3aa: CASSLSANEQFF; CDR3nt: TGTGCCAGCAGCTTATCCGCAAATGAGCAGTTCTTC
j_gene: TRBJ2-7; d_gene: TRBD2; v_gene: TRBV6-1; abundance: many; CDR3aa: CASRQGLAPTYEQYF; CDR3nt: TGTGCCAGCAGACAAGGACTAGCGCCCACCTACGAGCAGTACTTC
j_gene: TRBJ2-5; d_gene: TRBD2; v_gene: TRBV20-1; abundance: many; CDR3aa: CSAASGETQYF; CDR3nt: TGCAGTGCAGCTAGCGGGGAGACCCAGTACTTC
j_gene: TRBJ2-7; d_gene: TRBD2; v_gene: TRBV20-1; abundance: .; CDR3aa: CRPSRGAGLGEISYEQYF; CDR3nt: TGCAGGCCGTCCCGGGGGGCGGGACTAGGGGAAATCTCCTACGAGCAGTACTTC
j_gene: TRBJ1-1; d_gene: TRBD1; v_gene: TRBV3-1; abundance: many; CDR3aa: CASSQVRTGLAFF; CDR3nt: TGTGCCAGCAGCCAAGTAAGGACAGGGCTGGCTTTCTTT
j_gene: TRBJ2-5; d_gene: .; v_gene: TRBV7-9; abundance: many; CDR3aa: CASTIFGETQYF; CDR3nt: TGTGCCAGCACCATATTTGGGGAGACCCAGTACTTC
j_gene: TRBJ1-5; d_gene: .; v_gene: TRBV18; abundance: many; CDR3aa: CASSPRGGSQPQHF; CDR3nt: TGTGCCAGCTCACCAAGGGGCGGAAGTCAGCCCCAGCATTTT
j_gene: TRBJ1-3; d_gene: TRBD1; v_gene: TRBV7-9; abundance: few; CDR3aa: CASSPPLDRGGGNTIYF; CDR3nt: TGTGCCAGCAGCCCCCCTTTAGACAGGGGCGGCGGAAACACCATATATTTT
j_gene: TRBJ2-3; d_gene: .; v_gene: TRBV27; abundance: few; CDR3aa: CASSTGQAQYF; CDR3nt: TGTGCCAGCAGTACGGGACAAGCGCAGTATTTT
j_gene: TRBJ2-7; d_gene: TRBD2; v_gene: TRBV4-2; abundance: .; CDR3aa: CASSPVAGEVEQYF; CDR3nt: TGTGCCAGCAGCCCAGTGGCGGGAGAGGTCGAGCAGTACTTC
j_gene: TRBJ2-7; d_gene: TRBD2; v_gene: TRBV20-1; abundance: many; CDR3aa: CSASSLAGAPYEQYF; CDR3nt: TGCAGTGCATCATCACTAGCGGGAGCCCCCTACGAGCAGTACTTC
j_gene: TRBJ1-4; d_gene: .; v_gene: TRBV11-3; abundance: .; CDR3aa: CASSLQTRNEKLFF; CDR3nt: TGTGCCAGCTCCCTGCAGACCCGAAATGAAAAACTGTTTTTT
j_gene: TRBJ2-3; d_gene: .; v_gene: TRBV19; abundance: .; CDR3aa: CASSIRNGADTQYF; CDR3nt: TGTGCCAGTAGTATTCGGAACGGCGCAGATACGCAGTATTTT